The 25 T cell receptor beta chains below all came from one sample that was sequenced in a study of shared clonotypes between healthy human individuals. Repertoires were generated with immunoSEQ multiplex PCR, while TCRdb's copy carries only in-frame clones and drops some. The sample has approximately 500,000 clones; almost 97% are singletons. Sequencing used naive CD4+ T cells sorted from blood. Subset given: CD45RA+ positively selected. The receptors were sampled from a woman aged 25 to 39 in good health.

The chain couples TRBV21-1 to TRBJ1-5; the table's TRBD1 call for D was not verified on the DNA. TRBV21-1 is classified as a pseudogene. This CDR3 has 11 residues. Written as DNA, the CDR3 is TGTGCCAGCAGCAATTCAAAGCCCCAGCATTTT. It specifies CASSNSKPQHF.

The gene calls are TRBV27 and TRBJ2-7, with 10 bases fitting TRBD1. With V trimmed by 6 bases and J by 3 bases, 5 bases remained unmatched. The CDR3 consists of 14 residues. The V gene's germline CDR1 is MNHEY and CDR2 SMNVEV (reference sequence). The CDR3 region is CASSRQGAGYEQYF. The CDR3, as DNA: TGTGCCAGCAGCCGACAGGGGGCAGGCTACGAGCAGTACTTC.

J is TRBJ2-1 and V is TRBV7-2, with 10 bases aligning to TRBD2. The CDR3 is made up of 17 amino acids. Germline V gene lookup returns CDR1 SGHTA and CDR2 FQGNSA. The J segment lost 6 bases and the V segment lost 2 bases, leaving 10 bases of the junction unmatched. The CDR3 sequence: CASSLRASGSRLNEQFF. In nucleotides, the CDR3 is TGTGCCAGCAGCTTAAGGGCTAGCGGGAGCCGACTCAATGAGCAGTTCTTC.

The table lists this clone with a count of one. The V gene is TRBV5-8, the J gene TRBJ2-7; D is unresolved. Trimming cost V 4 bases and J 1 base, with 9 bases left between them. This CDR3 has 13 residues. CDR1 is SGHTS, CDR2 YDEGEE, per germline. The CDR3 sequence is CASSMGQSYEQYF. CDR3 DNA: TGTGCCAGCAGCATGGGCCAATCCTACGAGCAGTACTTC.

The rearrangement uses TRBV20-1 and TRBJ1-1, with D uncertain. Per the germline V gene, CDR1 is DFQATT and CDR2 is SNEGSKA (reference sequence). This CDR3 contains 11 residues. Trimming removed 6 bases from V and 6 bases from J, with 11 bases in between. Written as DNA, the CDR3 is TGCAGTGCGGGCCCCGGGGCTGAAGCTTTCTTT. It is translated as CSAGPGAEAFF.

The V call is TRBV11-2, the J call TRBJ2-7; possibly TRBD2 for D (6 bases). V shed 4 bases and J shed 3 bases, with 10 bases lying between them. The CDR3 runs to 13 residues. From germline, CDR1 is SGHAT and CDR2 FQNNGV. As DNA, the CDR3 is TGTGCCAGCAGCTCAACGGGGGACTACGAGCAGTACTTC. Amino acid sequence: CASSSTGDYEQYF.

The genes are TRBV6-5 and TRBJ2-7; 9 nucleotides line up with TRBD1. The V segment lost 0 bases and the J segment 6 bases; nucleotides outside the gene matches: 3. The CDR3 length is 14 residues. CDR1 is MNHEY, CDR2 SVGAGI, per germline. Here the CDR3 reads CASSYSGTGFEQYF. The CDR3 DNA is TGTGCCAGCAGTTACTCGGGGACAGGGTTCGAGCAGTACTTC.

The chain links TRBV4-1 to TRBJ2-4; TRBD1 matches 7 bases. The trim removed 3 bases at V and 1 base at J, leaving 9 bases unmatched. Germline CDR1 is MGHRA and CDR2 is YSYEKL. The CDR3 runs to 17 residues. CDR3 region: CASSHTQGDGAKNIQYF. As DNA, the CDR3 is TGCGCCAGCAGCCATACTCAGGGGGACGGGGCCAAAAACATTCAGTACTTC.

The chain carries TRBV30 and TRBJ2-3, with TRBD2 identical over 10 bases. V lost 0 bases, J lost 4 bases, and 7 bases stayed unmatched. This CDR3 has 16 amino acids. The V gene's germline CDR1 is GTSNPN and CDR2 SVGIG (reference sequence). CDR3 sequence: CAWSVLLAGESDTQYF. CDR3 bases: TGTGCCTGGAGTGTACTCCTAGCGGGAGAGTCAGATACGCAGTATTTT.

The V call is TRBV28, the J call TRBJ1-2; D not certain. The germline CDR1 and CDR2 sequences are MDHEN and SYDVKM. Deletions cut 7 bases from V and 10 bases from J, with 16 bases between. The CDR3 is 12 residues long. The CDR3 spells CASTGLGWVYTF. The CDR3 DNA is TGTGCCAGCACGGGTTTGGGATGGGTCTACACCTTC.

V is TRBV9 and J is TRBJ2-2, with D perhaps matching TRBD2 (6 bases). V was clipped by 7 bases and J by 0 bases, with 10 bases between them. CDR1 and CDR2 (germline): SGDLS, YYNGEE. This CDR3 region has 14 residues. In DNA, the CDR3 is TGTGCCAGCCGTGGGACTTCGAACACCGGGGAGCTGTTTTTT. Residues: CASRGTSNTGELFF.

This chain joins TRBV28 and TRBJ1-1, with TRBD1 as a possible D gene (5 bases). This CDR3 is 12 amino acids long. V lost 3 bases and J lost 6, with 8 bases in between. Germline CDR1 is MDHEN and CDR2 is SYDVKM. CDR3 nucleotides: TGTGCCAGCAGTTTCCGGGGGGCTGAAGCTTTCTTT. Its translation: CASSFRGAEAFF.

The J gene is TRBJ2-7, the V gene TRBV10-1, with 8 nucleotides matching TRBD2. This CDR3 spans 15 amino acids. V lost 4 bases, J lost 4 bases, and 9 bases stayed unmatched. Germline assignment: CDR1 WNHNN and CDR2 SYGVQD (reference sequence). The CDR3 here is CASSVRTSGVYEQYF. CDR3 bases: TGCGCCAGCAGTGTCCGAACTAGCGGAGTTTACGAGCAGTACTTC.

The V gene is TRBV7-2, the J gene TRBJ1-1, with no clear D. This CDR3 comprises 16 residues. Trimming took 3 bases from V and 0 from J, leaving 14 bases between them. Germline V gene data show CDR1 as SGHTA and CDR2 as FQGNSA. The CDR3 nucleotides read TGTGCCAGCAGCTTGTCAGGCGTCCGGATGAACACTGAAGCTTTCTTT. It yields the protein CASSLSGVRMNTEAFF.

This sequence joins TRBV7-9 and TRBJ1-4; D is uncertain. Germline V gene data show CDR1 as SEHNR and CDR2 as FQNEAQ (reference sequence). The CDR3 is 16 residues long. Trimming took off 5 bases at V and 9 bases at J, with 22 bases between the two ends. CDR3 amino acids: CASSPTIQWSMKKLFF. The CDR3 bases are TGTGCCAGCAGCCCAACAATACAGTGGAGTATGAAAAAACTGTTTTTT. Filled out from reference TRBV7-9 and TRBJ1-4, the complete variable domain reads DTGVSQNPRHKITKRGQNVTFRCDPISEHNRLYWYRQTLGQGPEFLTYFQNEAQLEKSRLLSDRFSAERPKGSFSTLEIQRTEQGDSAMYLCASSPTIQWSMKKLFFGSGTQLSVL.

V and J are TRBV6-5 and TRBJ2-7, with TRBD1 matching over 9 bases. V lost 8 bases, J lost 1 base, and 0 bases stayed unmatched. Germline lookup yields CDR1 MNHEY and CDR2 SVGAGI. This CDR3 region has 12 residues. The CDR3 here is CASGTGSYEQYF. The CDR3 nucleotides are TGTGCCAGCGGGACAGGGTCCTACGAGCAGTACTTC.

V and J are TRBV4-1 and TRBJ1-4; tentative D call: TRBD1 (5 bases). V was trimmed by 3 bases and J by 4 bases, leaving 12 bases between them. Looked up from germline, CDR1 is MGHRA and CDR2 is YSYEKL. There are 15 residues in the CDR3. This CDR3 is CASSHRDGSNEKLFF. The CDR3 nucleotides are TGCGCCAGCAGCCATCGGGACGGTAGTAATGAAAAACTGTTTTTT.

Only one count was recorded for this clone. The rearrangement links TRBV18 to TRBJ1-6; maybe TRBD1 (6 bases). The CDR3 has 16 residues. V lost 4 bases and J 0 bases, leaving 10 bases between the germline ends. Germline CDR1 reads KGHSH; CDR2 reads LQKENI. CDR3 coding DNA: TGTGCCAGCTCACTAATGGACAGCTCCTATAATTCACCCCTCCACTTT. Its translation is CASSLMDSSYNSPLHF.

The chain carries TRBV28 and TRBJ1-2, with 10 nucleotides matching TRBD1. This CDR3 is 14 amino acids long. Germline values: CDR1 MDHEN, CDR2 SYDVKM. V trimming: 10 bases; J trimming: 4 bases; junction bases outside the gene matches: 9. As DNA, the CDR3 is TGTGCCACGCAACGACAGGGGGCCGGCTATGGCTACACCTTC. It is translated as CATQRQGAGYGYTF.

The chain uses TRBV6-6 and TRBJ2-1, with a tentative D call TRBD1 (6 bases). V dropped 6 bases and J dropped 6 bases, with 15 bases sitting between them. The CDR3 is 14 amino acids. The V gene's germline CDR1 is MNHNY and CDR2 SVGAGI (reference sequence). The CDR3 DNA reads TGTGCCAGCAGAACGACAGGACTGGCCAATGAGCAGTTCTTC. Its protein is CASRTTGLANEQFF.

V usage is TRBV4-2 and J usage is TRBJ2-3, with D perhaps matching TRBD2 (6 bases). V gave up 0 bases and J gave up 10 bases, with 14 bases separating them. Per germline, CDR1 LGHNA and CDR2 YNFKEQ. There are 14 residues in the CDR3. The CDR3 protein is CASSQEAVGRPQYF. Written as DNA, the CDR3 is TGTGCCAGCAGCCAAGAGGCCGTCGGGAGACCGCAGTATTTT.

Comments on this clone: This sample also contains other DNA sequences that code for the same CDR3. V gene TRBV6-5 combines with J gene TRBJ2-7, with D uncertain. Per the germline V gene, CDR1 is MNHEY and CDR2 is SVGAGI. Trimming removed 2 bases from V and 1 base from J, with 9 bases in between. The CDR3 is made up of 14 amino acids. The DNA of the CDR3 is TGTGCCAGCAGTTACCTGGCAGGTTCCTACGAGCAGTACTTC. Translated: CASSYLAGSYEQYF.

The chain has TRBV14 and TRBJ2-1; TRBD2 aligns across 10 bases. This CDR3 region has 15 residues. Germline V gives CDR1 SGHDN, CDR2 FVKESK. The V gene end was trimmed by 5 bases and the J gene end by 10 bases; junction bases not matched to a gene: 11. Here the CDR3 DNA reads TGTGCCAGCAGCGATCTAGCGGGAGTCCTCACGGAGCAGTTCTTC. Protein product: CASSDLAGVLTEQFF.

The DNA for the CDR3 is TGTGCCAGCAGCCGCGGGACTAGGGGATACGAGCAGTACTTC. Residues: CASSRGTRGYEQYF. The genes are TRBV27 and TRBJ2-7, with TRBD2 matching 8 bases. V lost 6 bases to trimming and J lost 4 bases; unmatched junction nucleotides: 8. This CDR3 comprises 14 residues. Per the germline V gene, CDR1 is MNHEY and CDR2 is SMNVEV (reference sequence).

The chain carries TRBV6-6 and TRBJ2-1, with D perhaps matching TRBD2 (6 bases). Trimming pared 6 bases from V and 0 bases from J, leaving 12 bases between. CDR1 is MNHNY and CDR2 is SVGAGI in the germline V gene (reference sequence). This CDR3 is built from 15 residues. CDR3 nucleotides: TGTGCCAGCAGCCTTAGCGGAAGCTCCTACAATGAGCAGTTCTTC. This codes for CASSLSGSSYNEQFF.